This TCR beta chain originates from a study of cytomegalovirus exposure and HLA in healthy donors. This table comes from immunoSEQ multiplex PCR, and its TCRdb copy is limited to in-frame clones, with some not included. The table lists roughly 150,000 clones, more than 75% of them singletons. Germline CDR1 is SGHAT and CDR2 is FQNNGV. The V end was cut by 2 bases, the J end by 2 bases, with 4 bases between. The CDR3 runs 12 residues. The sample consisted of PBMCs. This chain uses TRBV11-2 with TRBJ2-7; D not resolved. This clonotype was obtained from a man younger than 35 in good health and CMV-seronegative. The CDR3 region has the DNA TGTGCCAGCAGCTTAACACCCTACGAGCAGTACTTC. Translation: CASSLTPYEQYF.